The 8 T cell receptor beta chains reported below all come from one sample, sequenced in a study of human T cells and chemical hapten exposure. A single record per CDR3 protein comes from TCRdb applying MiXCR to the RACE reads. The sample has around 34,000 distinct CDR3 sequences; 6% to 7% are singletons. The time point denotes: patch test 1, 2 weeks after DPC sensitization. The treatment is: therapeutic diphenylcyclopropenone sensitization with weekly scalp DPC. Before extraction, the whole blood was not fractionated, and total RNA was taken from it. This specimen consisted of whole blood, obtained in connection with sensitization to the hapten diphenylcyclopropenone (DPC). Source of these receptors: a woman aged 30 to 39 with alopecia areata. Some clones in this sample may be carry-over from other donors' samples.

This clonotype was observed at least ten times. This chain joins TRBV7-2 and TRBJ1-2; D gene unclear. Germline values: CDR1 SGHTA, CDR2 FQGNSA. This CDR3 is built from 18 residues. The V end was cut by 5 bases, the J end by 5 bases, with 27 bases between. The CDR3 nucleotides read TGTGCCAGCAGCCGCGTACTGGGCAGGAAGGGCACTGTATATGGCTACACCTTC. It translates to CASSRVLGRKGTVYGYTF.

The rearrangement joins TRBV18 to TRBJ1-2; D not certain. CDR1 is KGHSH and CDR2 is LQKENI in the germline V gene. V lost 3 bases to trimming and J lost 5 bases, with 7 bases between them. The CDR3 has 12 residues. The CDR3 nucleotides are TGTGCCAGCTCACCCCGGCAGTATGGCTACACCTTC. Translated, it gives CASSPRQYGYTF.

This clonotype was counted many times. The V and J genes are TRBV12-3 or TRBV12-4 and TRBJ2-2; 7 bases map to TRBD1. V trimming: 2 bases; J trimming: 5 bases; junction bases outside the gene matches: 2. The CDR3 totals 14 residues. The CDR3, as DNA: TGTGCCAGCAGTTTATACAGGGGAACCGGGGAGCTGTTTTTT. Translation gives CASSLYRGTGELFF.

The CDR3, as DNA: TGTGCCAGCAGTGCGGGTAGAAGCACCTATAATTCACCCCTCCACTTT. This sequence encodes CASSAGRSTYNSPLHF. The chain links TRBV2 to TRBJ1-6; no definite D call. This CDR3 is built from 16 residues. V was clipped by 4 bases and J by 2 bases, with 12 bases between them. The germline V gene encodes CDR1 SNHLY and CDR2 FYNNEI. Complete variable domain (other parts from reference TRBV2 and TRBJ1-6): EPEVTQTPSHQVTQMGQEVILRCVPISNHLYFYWYRQILGQKVEFLVSFYNNEISEKSEIFDDQFSVERPDGSNFTLKIRSTKLEDSAMYFCASSAGRSTYNSPLHFGNGTRLTVT.

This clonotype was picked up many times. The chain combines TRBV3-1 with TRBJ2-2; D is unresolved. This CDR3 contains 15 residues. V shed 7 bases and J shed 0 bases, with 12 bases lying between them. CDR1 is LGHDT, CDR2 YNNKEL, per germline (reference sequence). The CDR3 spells CASTQDRSNTGELFF. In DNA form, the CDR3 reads TGTGCCAGCACCCAGGACCGATCGAACACCGGGGAGCTGTTTTTT.

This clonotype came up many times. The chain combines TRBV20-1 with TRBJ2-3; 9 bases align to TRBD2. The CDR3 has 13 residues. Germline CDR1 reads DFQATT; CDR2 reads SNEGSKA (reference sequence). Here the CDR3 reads CRAGTSPRDTQYF. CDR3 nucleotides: TGCAGGGCCGGGACTAGCCCTAGGGATACGCAGTATTTT.

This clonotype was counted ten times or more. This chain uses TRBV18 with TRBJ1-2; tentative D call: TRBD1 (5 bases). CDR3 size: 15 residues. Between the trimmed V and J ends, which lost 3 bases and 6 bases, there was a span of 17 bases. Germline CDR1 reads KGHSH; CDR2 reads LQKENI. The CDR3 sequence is CASSPGREGRDGYTF. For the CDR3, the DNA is TGTGCCAGCTCACCGGGCAGGGAAGGGAGAGATGGCTACACCTTC.

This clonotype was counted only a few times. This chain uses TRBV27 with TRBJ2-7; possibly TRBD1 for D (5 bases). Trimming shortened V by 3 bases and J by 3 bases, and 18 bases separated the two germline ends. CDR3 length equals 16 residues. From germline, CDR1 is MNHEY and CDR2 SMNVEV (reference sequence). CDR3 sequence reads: CASSFTGSNTVYEQYF. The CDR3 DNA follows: TGTGCCAGCAGTTTTACAGGCTCTAACACCGTCTACGAGCAGTACTTC.